These 8 T cell receptor beta chains came from one sample sequenced in a study of T cell repertoires in cytomegalovirus infection (dated by TCRdb to between 2018 and 2020). Their target antigens are unknown. The reads were generated on an Illumina HiSeq 1500. The public reads were reprocessed in TCRdb via fastp at Q25 and MiXCR, keeping in-frame beta chains. Records with the same CDR3 protein are collapsed into one entry carrying the most frequent genes and DNA. Within this sample are roughly 46,000 distinct CDR3 sequences, with 20% to 25% of them counted one time only. 15% to 20% of the sample rests with the top ten. The sample consisted of PBMCs, sequenced either directly or after in vitro stimulation (not recorded which). These receptor sequences come from a human donor in good health (CMV status not recorded). Some clones in this sample may be carry-over from other donors' samples.

This clonotype was counted many times. The chain is built from TRBV6-5 and TRBJ2-5, with a tentative D call TRBD2 (6 bases). Germline CDR1 reads MNHEY; CDR2 reads SVGAGI. This CDR3 is 14 amino acids long. Between the trimmed V and J ends, which lost 2 bases and 6 bases, there was a span of 13 bases. The CDR3 protein is CASSYGSGGKTQYF. CDR3 DNA: TGTGCCAGCAGTTACGGGTCCGGCGGGAAGACCCAGTACTTC.

This clonotype was counted between two and nine times. The chain joins TRBV11-2 to TRBJ2-1, with D possibly matching TRBD2 (6 bases). The CDR3 sequence is 13 residues long. Germline CDR1 SGHAT, CDR2 FQNNGV. Trimming removed 0 bases at V and 9 bases at J, with 9 bases between. In nucleotides, the CDR3 is TGTGCCAGCAGCTTAGATTGGAGGGTTGAGCAGTTCTTC. It is translated as CASSLDWRVEQFF.

This clonotype rates as medium-sized. V gene TRBV7-2 combines with J gene TRBJ2-3; 7 nucleotides align to TRBD2. Germline CDR1 and CDR2: SGHTA and FQGNSA. The CDR3 is 15 residues long. V lost 8 bases, J lost 4 bases, and 12 bases stayed unmatched. CDR3 sequence reads: CASGSPATSPDTQYF. CDR3 DNA: TGTGCCAGCGGGAGTCCGGCGACTAGCCCAGATACGCAGTATTTT.

This clonotype was observed at least ten times. This rearrangement joins TRBV5-5 to TRBJ1-1; possibly TRBD1 for D (5 bases). The CDR3 length is 17 residues. V lost 1 base, J lost 0 bases, and 16 bases lay in between. Germline V gives CDR1 SGHKS, CDR2 YYEKEE (reference sequence). The CDR3 region has the DNA TGTGCCAGCAGCTTGTCATGGTCCGGGACGGTGAACACTGAAGCTTTCTTT. It specifies CASSLSWSGTVNTEAFF.

This clonotype has ten or more counts. The chain carries TRBV11-2 and TRBJ2-3; 9 nucleotides align to TRBD2. This CDR3 has 14 amino acids. Trimming took 5 bases from V and 1 from J; bases not matched to a gene: 1. Germline CDR1 reads SGHAT; CDR2 reads FQNNGV. The chain's CDR3 is CASSRTSGTDTQYF. The CDR3 nucleotides read TGTGCCAGCAGCCGGACTAGCGGCACAGATACGCAGTATTTT.

A single count supports this clonotype. The chain carries TRBV6-5 and TRBJ1-2; a possible D gene is TRBD1 (5 bases). Germline V gene sequence: CDR1 MNHEY, CDR2 SVGAGI. The CDR3 spans 16 residues. Trimming cost V 2 bases and J 3 bases, with 16 bases left between them. In nucleotides, the CDR3 is TGTGCCAGCAGTTACAATCCGTTAGGGGAACACTATGGCTACACCTTC. This codes for CASSYNPLGEHYGYTF.

The rearrangement links TRBV12-3 or TRBV12-4 to TRBJ2-1, with TRBD2 matching 13 bases. V trimming: 5 bases; J trimming: 10 bases; junction bases outside the gene matches: 8. This CDR3 has 15 residues. CDR3 DNA sequence: TGTGCCAGCAGTCCCGGACTAGCGGGAGTTGGGGAGCAGTTCTTC. It specifies CASSPGLAGVGEQFF.

At least ten counts were recorded for this clonotype. The chain is built from TRBV12-3 or TRBV12-4 and TRBJ2-5; 12 bases are a match to TRBD2. This CDR3 is 15 amino acids long. V lost 6 bases to trimming and J lost 7 bases; unmatched junction nucleotides: 9. CDR3 bases: TGTGCCAGCAGGTCTCTAGCGGGGGGGCACGGGACCCAGTACTTC. Translating gives CASRSLAGGHGTQYF.